This T cell receptor beta chain was documented in a study of blood T cell repertoires in COVID-19. Study at large: The samples span acute and convalescent COVID-19 from the United States, Italy and Spain.

The CDR3 extends over 14 amino acids. The V gene's germline CDR1 is MNHEY and CDR2 SMNVEV (reference sequence). Trimming left V 2 bases short and J 5 bases short, with 13 bases between. In the original analysis: Quantification of nucleated cells was approximated via reference gene primer amplification. Here immunoSEQ multiplex PCR was the method, and the copy in TCRdb shows in-frame clones only, minus some. That table is the source of V, J and clone size, and D and trimming were worked out from the DNA. The repertoire includes about 110,000 clones, roughly 87% of them detected once, and around 4.3% sits in the top ten.

The source of this sequence is a man aged 45-60 years with acute or convalescent COVID-19. V gene TRBV27 combines with J gene TRBJ2-7; D is perhaps TRBD1 (5 bases). Sequencing used peripheral blood. DNA for the CDR3: TGTGCCAGCAGTTTAGATCACAGGACCCACGAGCAGTACTTC. Translating gives CASSLDHRTHEQYF.